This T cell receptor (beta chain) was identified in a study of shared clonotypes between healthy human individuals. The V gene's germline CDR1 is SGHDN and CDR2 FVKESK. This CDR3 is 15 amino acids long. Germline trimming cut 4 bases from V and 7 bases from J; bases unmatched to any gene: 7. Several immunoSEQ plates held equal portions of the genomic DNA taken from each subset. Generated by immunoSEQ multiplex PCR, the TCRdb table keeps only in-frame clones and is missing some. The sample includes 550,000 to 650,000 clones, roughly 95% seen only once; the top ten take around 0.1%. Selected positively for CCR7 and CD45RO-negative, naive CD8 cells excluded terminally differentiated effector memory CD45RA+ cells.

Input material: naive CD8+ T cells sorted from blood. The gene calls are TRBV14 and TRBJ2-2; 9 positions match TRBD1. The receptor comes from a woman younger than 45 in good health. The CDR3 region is CASSPRDRANGELFF. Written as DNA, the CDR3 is TGTGCCAGCAGCCCCCGGGACAGGGCAAACGGGGAGCTGTTTTTT.